This T cell receptor (beta chain) was documented in a study of Ad26.COV2.S vaccination and SARS-CoV-2 variants. Study as a whole: Intramuscular Ad26.COV2.S at 5x10^10 or 1x10^11 viral particles.

Treatment: around 19 received Ad26.COV2.S at low or high dose, single or two shots; roughly 5 received placebo; per-sample allocation not given. Samples came from day 63 after the first vaccine or placebo injection. Immunization relied on an Ad26 vector, which expressed Wuhan-strain SARS-CoV-2 spike. Only in-frame clones appear in the TCRdb table, and some are missing; sequencing was by immunoSEQ multiplex PCR. The repertoire has under 500,000 clones, 92% of them found once; the top ten carry roughly 1.7%. CDR1 is SGHRS, CDR2 YFSETQ, per germline. The length of the CDR3 is 11 residues. Trimming cost V 2 bases and J 3 bases, with 3 bases left between them. This clone is judged medium-sized. This same CDR3 is encoded by further DNA sequences in the sample.

V and J are TRBV5-1 and TRBJ2-7; D unresolved. The sample was peripheral blood, taken in a trial of Ad26.COV2.S vaccine versus placebo. The TCR sequence derives from a person between 18 and 65 years old who received the Ad26.COV2.S COVID-19 vaccine or a placebo. The chain's CDR3 is CASSFGYEQYF. DNA for the CDR3: TGCGCCAGCAGCTTCGGCTACGAGCAGTACTTC.